The 18 T cell receptor beta chains listed next were all sequenced from one sample in a study of cytomegalovirus exposure and HLA in healthy donors. PCR was performed using 60 Vbeta and 13 Jbeta primers. Measured with immunoSEQ multiplex PCR; TCRdb has only the in-frame clones, and not every one. The sample lists 200,000 or so clones, approximately 88% occurring once. Specimen: PBMCs. The receptors here all came from a boy between 2 and 15 years old in good health and CMV-seronegative.

The rearrangement joins TRBV14 to TRBJ2-1; 8 positions agree with TRBD2. CDR3 length: 19 amino acids. With V trimmed by 5 bases and J by 0 bases, 15 bases remained unmatched. Germline V gene lookup returns CDR1 SGHDN and CDR2 FVKESK. In DNA form, the CDR3 reads TGTGCCAGCAGCGGTATACTAGCGGCGACACCCATCTCCTACAATGAGCAGTTCTTC. Translation gives CASSGILAATPISYNEQFF.

In regard to this clone: Compared with germline, one end of the junction differs, possibly owing to a read error. This chain joins TRBV30 and TRBJ1-1, with D possibly TRBD1 on 6 matching bases. CDR3 size: 15 residues. CDR1 is GTSNPN and CDR2 is SVGIG in the germline V gene (reference sequence). Here the CDR3 DNA reads TGTGCCTGGAGTCCCCTGGGGAGGGGGAACACTGAAGCTTCCTTT. Translating gives CAWSPLGRGNTEASF. The full variable domain, with the rest looked up from reference TRBV30 and TRBJ1-1, is SQTIHQWPATLVQPVGSPLSLECTVEGTSNPNLYWYRQAAGRGLQLLFYSVGIGQISSEVPQNLSASRPQDRQFILSSKKLLLSDSGFYLCAWSPLGRGNTEASFGQGTRLTVV.

The gene calls are TRBV12-5 and TRBJ2-1, with 7 bases that match TRBD1. V lost 6 bases and J lost 1; bases outside the gene matches: 6. The germline gives CDR1 LGHNT, CDR2 FRNRAP. The CDR3 runs 15 residues. The CDR3: CASGEDRPSYNEQFF. The CDR3 DNA is TGTGCTAGTGGGGAGGACAGGCCTTCCTACAATGAGCAGTTCTTC.

The V call is TRBV6-6, the J call TRBJ2-7, with D possibly being TRBD2 (6 bases). This CDR3 is built from 14 residues. Germline V CDR1 and CDR2: MNHNY, SVGAGI (reference sequence). V was trimmed by 2 bases and J by 2 bases, leaving 10 bases between them. The CDR3 DNA follows: TGTGCCAGCAGTTACCCGGGAGAAGCCTACGAGCAGTACTTC. Its translation: CASSYPGEAYEQYF.

The CDR3 region is CASQRERSAGELFF. The CDR3 region has the DNA TGTGCCAGCCAACGGGAGAGGAGTGCCGGGGAGCTGTTTTTT. The V call is TRBV7-9, the J call TRBJ2-2; D possibly corresponds to TRBD2 (6 bases). This CDR3 has 14 residues. Germline CDR1 and CDR2: SEHNR and FQNEAQ (reference sequence). The V end lost 8 bases, the J end lost 6 bases, and 16 bases lay between the germline ends. Based on the CDR3 plus reference TRBV7-9 and TRBJ2-2, the full variable domain is DTGVSQNPRHKITKRGQNVTFRCDPISEHNRLYWYRQTLGQGPEFLTYFQNEAQLEKSRLLSDRFSAERPKGSFSTLEIQRTEQGDSAMYLCASQRERSAGELFFGEGSRLTVL.

The genes are TRBV5-4 and TRBJ2-3; TRBD2 matches at 12 bases. The CDR3 spans 16 residues. V gave up 0 bases and J gave up 5 bases; unmatched junction bases: 4. Germline CDR1 is SGHNT and CDR2 is YYREEE (reference sequence). The CDR3 reads CASSLGLAGEGDTQYF. DNA of the CDR3: TGTGCCAGCAGCTTGGGACTAGCGGGGGAGGGAGATACGCAGTATTTT.

The gene calls are TRBV2 and TRBJ2-2; TRBD2 might be the D (6 bases). Trimming shortened V by 8 bases and J by 1 base, and 17 bases separated the two germline ends. This CDR3 spans 16 amino acids. CDR1 SNHLY and CDR2 FYNNEI come from the germline V gene. CDR3 amino acids: CASGPGWRGNTGELFF. In DNA form, the CDR3 reads TGTGCCAGCGGTCCGGGGTGGAGGGGGAACACCGGGGAGCTGTTTTTT.

The V call is TRBV2, the J call TRBJ2-3; 13 nucleotides match TRBD2. Per the germline V gene, CDR1 is SNHLY and CDR2 is FYNNEI. V lost 9 bases to trimming and J lost 1 base; unmatched junction nucleotides: 4. The CDR3 runs to 15 residues. The chain's CDR3 is CARTSGGFGTDTQYF. The CDR3, as DNA: TGTGCCAGGACTAGCGGGGGGTTCGGCACAGATACGCAGTATTTT.

The gene calls are TRBV19 and TRBJ2-3; D is possibly TRBD2 (5 bases). Trimming cost V 2 bases and J 1 base, with 10 bases left between them. Per the germline V gene, CDR1 is LNHDA and CDR2 is SQIVND (reference sequence). This CDR3 comprises 15 residues. The CDR3 DNA is TGTGCCAGTAGTATAACAGCGGCCCGCACAGATACGCAGTATTTT. It codes for CASSITAARTDTQYF. Combining the CDR3 with reference TRBV19 and TRBJ2-3 gives the whole variable domain DGGITQSPKYLFRKEGQNVTLSCEQNLNHDAMYWYRQDPGQGLRLIYYSQIVNDFQKGDIAEGYSVSREKKESFPLTVTSAQKNPTAFYLCASSITAARTDTQYFGPGTRLTVL.

This sequence joins TRBV5-1 and TRBJ2-2, with 9 bases matching TRBD1. The CDR3 has 15 amino acids. After removal of 4 bases from V and 4 bases from J, the junction contained 5 bases not matched to a gene. Germline CDR1 reads SGHRS; CDR2 reads YFSETQ. In DNA, the CDR3 is TGCGCCAGCAGCCTCTGGGACAGGGCCACCGGGGAGCTGTTTTTT. Residues: CASSLWDRATGELFF.

The chain links TRBV5-4 to TRBJ2-1; 8 nucleotides align to TRBD2. V shed 4 bases and J 0 bases; nucleotides not matched to a gene: 9. Germline CDR1 and CDR2: SGHNT and YYREEE (reference sequence). The length of the CDR3 is 17 residues. The CDR3 spells CASSPKLAGSSYNEQFF. CDR3 nucleotides: TGTGCCAGCAGCCCGAAGCTAGCGGGTAGCTCCTACAATGAGCAGTTCTTC.

The J gene is TRBJ2-5, the V gene TRBV28; D might be TRBD2 (5 bases). Germline V gives CDR1 MDHEN, CDR2 SYDVKM. The CDR3 is 14 amino acids. With 6 bases removed from V and 1 base from J, the gap between germline ends came to 12 bases. The CDR3 sequence is CASSLGIPQETQYF. CDR3 bases: TGTGCCAGCAGCCTCGGGATTCCCCAAGAGACCCAGTACTTC.

The chain couples TRBV6-5 to TRBJ2-5, with 8 bases matching TRBD2. Looked up from germline, CDR1 is MNHEY and CDR2 is SVGAGI. The CDR3 totals 14 residues. Trimming took 3 bases from V and 4 from J; bases not matched to a gene: 4. CDR3 in DNA: TGTGCCAGCAGTTATGGTCTAGCGGGAGAGACCCAGTACTTC. Protein product: CASSYGLAGETQYF.

The chain recombines TRBV13 with TRBJ2-7, with 10 nucleotides matching TRBD1. With V trimmed by 5 bases and J by 5 bases, 6 bases remained unmatched. CDR1 PRHDT and CDR2 FYEKMQ come from the germline V gene (reference sequence). CDR3 length equals 14 residues. CDR3 residues: CASSARDRGHEQYF. The CDR3 nucleotides read TGTGCCAGCAGCGCCCGGGACAGGGGCCACGAGCAGTACTTC.

The chain has TRBV7-6 and TRBJ1-2, with D hard to call. V lost 2 bases to trimming and J lost 8 bases, with 18 bases between them. The CDR3 runs 15 residues. Germline-derived CDR1 and CDR2 are SGHVS and FNYEAQ. Here the CDR3 DNA reads TGTGCCAGCAGCTTAATAGCGACGACTGTCATCGGCTACACCTTC. Its protein product is CASSLIATTVIGYTF.

The chain employs TRBV29-1 and TRBJ2-5; the D is unclear. TRBJ2-7 matches the DNA end more closely, so the J call is doubtful. The length of the CDR3 is 10 residues. Germline assignment: CDR1 SQVTM and CDR2 ANQGSEA. CDR3 protein: CSVVDYEQYF. The CDR3 nucleotides read TGCAGCGTAGTTGACTACGAGCAGTACTTC.

The chain employs TRBV19 and TRBJ2-7, with D possibly being TRBD1 (6 bases). Germline assignment: CDR1 LNHDA and CDR2 SQIVND (reference sequence). Trimming removed 7 bases from V and 4 bases from J, with 20 bases in between. CDR3 size: 15 residues. The CDR3 region is CASMGERGKPYEQYF. Written as DNA, the CDR3 is TGTGCCAGTATGGGCGAGAGGGGGAAACCATACGAGCAGTACTTC.

This clone has more than one count but fewer than ten. V usage is TRBV10-3 and J usage is TRBJ2-2; 7 positions agree with TRBD1. The V segment lost 6 bases and the J segment 0 bases; nucleotides outside the gene matches: 4. The CDR3 consists of 15 residues. Germline V gene lookup returns CDR1 ENHRY and CDR2 SYGVKD. The DNA for the CDR3 is TGTGCCATCAGCGAGACAGGGCCGAACACCGGGGAGCTGTTTTTT. It translates to CAISETGPNTGELFF.